The next 23 T cell receptor beta chains were all read from a single sample in a study of CD8+CD57+ T cells in acquired aplastic anemia (dated by TCRdb to 2016 to 2019). Expansion of CD8+CD57+ cells had been shown by flow cytometry in the patients chosen for sequencing. Sequencing was performed on an Illumina HiSeq 2000. Profiling of TCR beta VDJ combinations and CDR3 sequences used genomic DNA as the template. TCRdb reran the public reads through fastp at Q25 and MiXCR, keeping productive beta chains. Every entry covers one CDR3 protein and lists the most common genes and DNA from its rows. This sample comprises about 150,000 distinct CDR3 sequences, over 50% of them detected only once. The ten top clones hold approximately 12% of the sample. The sequencing sample was made of sorted CD4+, CD8+, or CD8+CD57+ T cells (not recorded which) from PBMCs. Every receptor here comes from a human donor with aplastic anemia.

This chain connects TRBV7-6 to TRBJ2-3; 8 nucleotides line up with TRBD1. V lost 5 bases, J lost 2 bases, and 12 bases stayed unmatched. Germline-derived CDR1 and CDR2 are SGHVS and FNYEAQ. This CDR3 region has 17 residues. The CDR3 sequence: CASSEDRQGWATDTQYF. CDR3 DNA sequence: TGTGCCAGCAGCGAGGATAGACAGGGGTGGGCCACAGATACGCAGTATTTT.

This clonotype was recorded at least ten times. The junction does not match germline at one end; this may be a read error. This CDR3 reads CANSQALGGRQSPLHF. The CDR3 bases are TGCGCCAACAGCCAAGCCCTAGGGGGGCGTCAGTCACCCCTCCACTTT. The chain links TRBV4-3 to TRBJ1-6; D is perhaps TRBD1 (6 bases). This CDR3 region has 16 residues. CDR1 and CDR2 from the germline V gene are LGHNA and YSLEER.

The V gene is TRBV7-9, the J gene TRBJ1-2; D uncertain. Germline V gene sequence: CDR1 SEHNR, CDR2 FQNEAQ (reference sequence). This CDR3 is built from 15 residues. Trimming took off 1 base at V and 2 bases at J, with 11 bases between the two ends. The CDR3 sequence: CASSLGSGTNYGYTF. The CDR3 DNA sequence: TGTGCCAGCAGCTTAGGATCAGGAACAAACTATGGCTACACCTTC.

The rearrangement joins TRBV2 to TRBJ1-2, with 7 bases that match TRBD1. CDR1 and CDR2 (germline): SNHLY, FYNNEI. CDR3 length equals 13 residues. J was trimmed by 8 bases and V by 6 bases; bases with no gene match: 9. The DNA of the CDR3 is TGTGCCAGCAGCTTGGGACAGAGGCGCGGCTACACCTTC. This gives the protein CASSLGQRRGYTF.

The rearrangement joins TRBV24-1 to TRBJ2-6, with D possibly TRBD1 on 5 matching bases. With 4 bases removed from V and 13 bases from J, the gap between germline ends came to 16 bases. This CDR3 is built from 14 residues. CDR1 is KGHDR, CDR2 SFDVKD, per germline. Here the CDR3 reads CATSDLDGSGVLTF. CDR3 in DNA: TGTGCCACCAGTGACCTCGACGGCTCAGGGGTCCTGACTTTC.

The V call is TRBV29-1, the J call TRBJ2-5, with D maybe TRBD1 (6 bases). Trimming left V 6 bases short and J 5 bases short, with 10 bases between. The CDR3 consists of 11 residues. Germline loops: CDR1 SQVTM, CDR2 ANQGSEA. For the CDR3, the DNA is TGCAGCGTCCCCCAGGGGGAGACCCAGTACTTC. Encoded protein: CSVPQGETQYF. The full variable domain, rest sourced from reference TRBV29-1 and TRBJ2-5, is SAVISQKPSRDICQRGTSLTIQCQVDSQVTMMFWYRQQPGQSLTLIATANQGSEATYESGFVIDKFPISRPNLTFSTLTVSNMSPEDSSIYLCSVPQGETQYFGPGTRLLVL.

This clonotype is a singleton in its sample. Since a much larger clone is just one base distant, this may be a read error. The J gene is TRBJ2-1, the V gene TRBV21-1; the table gives TRBD1 as D, unverified against the DNA. TRBV21-1 is given as a pseudogene. This CDR3 has 18 residues. The DNA for the CDR3 is TGTGCCAGCAGCACAGGGACTGTAAGGAACAGCCACAATGCCCCTGGGTTCTTC. Its translation is CASSTGTVRNSHNAPGFF.

Many counts were recorded for this clonotype. The V gene is TRBV15, the J gene TRBJ2-1; D is unclear. Looked up from germline, CDR1 is LNHNV and CDR2 is YYDKDF (reference sequence). The CDR3 runs 13 residues. Trimming shortened V by 3 bases and J by 5 bases, and 8 bases separated the two germline ends. CDR3 residues: CATSRERHNEQFF. The CDR3 DNA reads TGTGCCACCAGCAGGGAGCGCCACAATGAGCAGTTCTTC.

The chain joins TRBV20-1 to TRBJ2-5; TRBD1 agrees at 7 bases. The CDR3 contains 15 residues. Germline trimming cut 0 bases from V and 5 bases from J; bases unmatched to any gene: 9. CDR1 and CDR2 (germline): DFQATT, SNEGSKA (reference sequence). CDR3 amino acids: CSARDDRVGRETQYF. The CDR3 region has the DNA TGCAGTGCTAGAGATGACAGGGTGGGACGTGAGACCCAGTACTTC.

This clonotype was counted only a few times. The rearrangement joins TRBV11-1 to TRBJ1-4; a possible D gene is TRBD1 (5 bases). Trimming left V 5 bases short and J 7 bases short, with 26 bases between. Germline V gene lookup returns CDR1 SGHAT and CDR2 FQDESV (reference sequence). CDR3 length: 18 residues. The CDR3 protein is CASSPRLVGGVRGEKLFF. The CDR3 DNA sequence: TGTGCCAGCAGCCCACGTCTGGTGGGGGGGGTCAGAGGTGAAAAACTGTTTTTT.

V usage is TRBV19 and J usage is TRBJ2-3; D is possibly TRBD1 (6 bases). The CDR3 consists of 14 residues. V shed 7 bases and J shed 2 bases, with 13 bases lying between them. Germline CDR1 is LNHDA and CDR2 is SQIVND (reference sequence). CDR3 DNA sequence: TGTGCCAGTAAGCTACAGGGCCTCACAGATACGCAGTATTTT. Encoded protein: CASKLQGLTDTQYF.

The chain carries TRBV5-4 and TRBJ2-7; D gene unclear. Germline V gene lookup returns CDR1 SGHNT and CDR2 YYREEE (reference sequence). The CDR3 contains 13 residues. Between the trimmed V and J ends, which lost 2 bases and 6 bases, there was a span of 12 bases. The CDR3 sequence: CASSFMPSAEQYF. CDR3 nucleotide sequence: TGTGCCAGCAGCTTTATGCCCTCGGCCGAGCAGTACTTC.

This clonotype was detected many times. The J gene is TRBJ2-6, the V gene TRBV4-2; D is unresolved. V was cut by 0 bases and J by 19 bases, with 19 bases left in between. Germline CDR1 LGHNA, CDR2 YNFKEQ. The CDR3 has 14 residues. Here the CDR3 DNA reads TGTGCCAGCAGCCAAGATAGGGCGGCTGATGGTGCAACTTTC. The encoded protein is CASSQDRAADGATF.

The gene calls are TRBV7-3 and TRBJ2-7; TRBD2 is a possible D gene (6 bases). With 7 bases removed from V and 5 bases from J, the gap between germline ends came to 18 bases. Germline V gives CDR1 SGHTA, CDR2 FQGTGA. There are 14 residues in the CDR3. The CDR3 is CASTIDGGVDEQYF. Written as DNA, the CDR3 is TGTGCCAGCACCATCGACGGGGGTGTGGACGAGCAGTACTTC. The full variable domain, with the rest looked up from reference TRBV7-3 and TRBJ2-7, is GAGVSQTPSNKVTEKGKYVELRCDPISGHTALYWYRQSLGQGPEFLIYFQGTGAADDSGLPNDRFFAVRPEGSVSTLKIQRTERGDSAVYLCASTIDGGVDEQYFGPGTRLTVT.

This clonotype was seen many times. This sequence joins TRBV19 and TRBJ2-1, with TRBD1 matching over 10 bases. The CDR3 sequence is 17 residues long. Trimming took 10 bases from V and 4 from J; bases not matched to a gene: 16. The germline V gene has CDR1 LNHDA and CDR2 SQIVND (reference sequence). The chain's CDR3 is CATRDPRTGGEYNEQFF. In nucleotides, the CDR3 is TGTGCCACTAGGGACCCAAGGACAGGGGGGGAATACAATGAGCAGTTCTTC.

This clonotype was detected a few times. The chain links TRBV10-2 to TRBJ1-5; 11 nucleotides align to TRBD1. Trimming cost V 1 base and J 6 bases; bases outside gene matches: 2. This CDR3 has 15 amino acids. CDR1 is WSHSY and CDR2 is SAAADI in the germline V gene. The CDR3 protein is CASSEWTGGGQPQHF. CDR3 DNA sequence: TGCGCCAGCAGTGAGTGGACAGGGGGCGGTCAGCCCCAGCATTTT.

The table lists this clonotype with many counts. The V and J genes are TRBV6-1 and TRBJ1-2; D possibly corresponds to TRBD1 (6 bases). This CDR3 contains 15 residues. V was cut by 7 bases and J by 7 bases, with 22 bases left in between. CDR1 is MNHNS and CDR2 is SASEGT in the germline V gene. The CDR3 loop is CASTTGLTGKGGYTF. The DNA for the CDR3 is TGTGCCAGCACCACAGGTCTCACAGGGAAAGGTGGCTACACCTTC.

The chain employs TRBV19 and TRBJ2-2; the D gene is possibly TRBD1 (6 bases). Germline lookup yields CDR1 LNHDA and CDR2 SQIVND (reference sequence). The CDR3 extends over 15 amino acids. The V end lost 4 bases, the J end lost 5 bases, and 14 bases lay between the germline ends. This CDR3 reads CASSSTGSMTGELFF. As DNA, the CDR3 is TGTGCCAGTAGTAGTACAGGGAGTATGACCGGGGAGCTGTTTTTT.

This clonotype has ten or more counts. The rearrangement uses TRBV7-2 and TRBJ2-7, with D perhaps TRBD2 (6 bases). Trimming removed 1 base from V and 4 bases from J, with 11 bases in between. From germline, CDR1 is SGHTA and CDR2 FQGNSA. CDR3 length: 14 amino acids. In nucleotides, the CDR3 is TGTGCCAGCAGCTTAGGGACTAATTTGTACGAGCAGTACTTC. Residues: CASSLGTNLYEQYF.

This clonotype was picked up a small number of times. The chain links TRBV24-1 to TRBJ1-2; the D gene is possibly TRBD1 (5 bases). The germline V and J ends were trimmed by 4 bases and 4 bases, with 12 bases remaining between them. Germline V gives CDR1 KGHDR, CDR2 SFDVKD. CDR3 length: 14 residues. CDR3 region: CATSEARQSYGYTF. In DNA form, the CDR3 reads TGTGCCACCAGTGAGGCCAGACAGTCCTATGGCTACACCTTC.

The V gene is TRBV10-3, the J gene TRBJ1-5, with 7 bases matching TRBD1. The junction had 4 bases not matched to a gene; V was cut back by 4 bases and J by 7 bases. This CDR3 spans 13 amino acids. The V gene's germline CDR1 is ENHRY and CDR2 SYGVKD. The CDR3 region is CAISGQGGQPQHF. The CDR3 nucleotides are TGTGCCATCAGTGGACAGGGAGGGCAGCCCCAGCATTTT.

The V and J genes are TRBV29-1 and TRBJ2-3, with a tentative D call TRBD2 (6 bases). Germline CDR1 is SQVTM and CDR2 is ANQGSEA. V was trimmed by 4 bases and J by 4 bases, leaving 18 bases between them. The CDR3 is 15 amino acids. CDR3 sequence (DNA): TGCAGCGTTGGTGGAGCGGGCTTACGAGCAGATACGCAGTATTTT. This encodes CSVGGAGLRADTQYF.

The chain combines TRBV2 with TRBJ2-1; D gene uncertain. This CDR3 is built from 11 residues. Germline V gene data show CDR1 as SNHLY and CDR2 as FYNNEI. Deletions cut 7 bases from V and 8 bases from J, with 9 bases between. This CDR3 is CASTTPDEQFF. The CDR3 DNA follows: TGTGCCAGCACTACCCCCGATGAGCAGTTCTTC.